The clone carrying this T cell receptor beta chain came up a few times. Other DNA sequences of this sample code for an identical CDR3. V lost 4 bases to trimming and J lost 4 bases, with 5 bases between them. CDR1 and CDR2 (germline): SNHLY, FYNNEI. The length of the CDR3 is 11 residues. These data come from a study of cytomegalovirus exposure and HLA in healthy donors. Study details: The 90 to 150 validation repertoires used the same platform as the roughly 610 first-cohort repertoires, a later analysis reported.

Profiling relied on immunoSEQ multiplex PCR, and the TCRdb table lists in-frame clones only, not all of them. Of 230,000 or so clones listed, 88% are singletons. The gene calls are TRBV2 and TRBJ2-7; D remains ambiguous. This clonotype was obtained from a woman between 18 and 29 years old in good health and CMV-seronegative. Material: PBMCs. In DNA form, the CDR3 reads TGTGCCAGCAGTGCGGGTTACGAGCAGTACTTC. As protein: CASSAGYEQYF. Full variable domain (rest looked up from reference TRBV2 and TRBJ2-7): EPEVTQTPSHQVTQMGQEVILRCVPISNHLYFYWYRQILGQKVEFLVSFYNNEISEKSEIFDDQFSVERPDGSNFTLKIRSTKLEDSAMYFCASSAGYEQYFGPGTRLTVT.